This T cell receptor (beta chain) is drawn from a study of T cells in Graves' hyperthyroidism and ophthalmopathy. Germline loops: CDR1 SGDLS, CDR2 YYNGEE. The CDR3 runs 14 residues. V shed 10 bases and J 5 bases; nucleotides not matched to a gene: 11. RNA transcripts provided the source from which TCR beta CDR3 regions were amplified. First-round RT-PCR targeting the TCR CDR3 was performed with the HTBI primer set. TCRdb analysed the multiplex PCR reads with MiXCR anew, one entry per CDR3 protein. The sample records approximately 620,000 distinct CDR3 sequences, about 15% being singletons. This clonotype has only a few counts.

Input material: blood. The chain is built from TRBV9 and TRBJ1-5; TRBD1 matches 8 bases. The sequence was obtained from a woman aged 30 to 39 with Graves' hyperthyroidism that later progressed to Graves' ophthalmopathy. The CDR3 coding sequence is TGTGCCGGCGCGAGACAGGGGCAGGATCAGCCCCAGCATTTT. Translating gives CAGARQGQDQPQHF.